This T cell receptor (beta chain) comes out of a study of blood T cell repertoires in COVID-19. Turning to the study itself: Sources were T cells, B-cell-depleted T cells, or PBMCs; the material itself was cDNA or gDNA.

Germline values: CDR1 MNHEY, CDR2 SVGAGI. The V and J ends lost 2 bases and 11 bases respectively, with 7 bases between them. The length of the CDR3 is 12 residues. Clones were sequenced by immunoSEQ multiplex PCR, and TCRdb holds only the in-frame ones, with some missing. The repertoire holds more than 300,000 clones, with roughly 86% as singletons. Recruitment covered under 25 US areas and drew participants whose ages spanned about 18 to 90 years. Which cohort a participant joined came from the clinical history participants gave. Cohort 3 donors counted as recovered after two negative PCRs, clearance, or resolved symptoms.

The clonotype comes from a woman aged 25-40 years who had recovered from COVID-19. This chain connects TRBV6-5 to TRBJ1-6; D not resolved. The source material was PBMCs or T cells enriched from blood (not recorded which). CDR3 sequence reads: CASSYGETPLHF. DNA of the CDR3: TGTGCCAGCAGTTACGGGGAGACACCCCTCCACTTT.